This T cell receptor (beta chain) was documented in a study of beta chain features in type 1 diabetes. Findings and caveats of the study: Patients and controls would be equally affected if PCR favored shorter templates.

The authors reverse transcribed all of the isolated RNA, so sequencing captured expressed TCRB transcripts. Only in-frame clones appear in the TCRdb table, and some are missing; sequencing was by immunoSEQ multiplex PCR. The table shows hundreds of thousands of clones, with around a sixth occurring only once. This clone occurred once. Its antigen is undetermined. Naive, central memory, regulatory and stem cell-like memory cells within the CD4+ compartment were sorted using CD45RO/CCR7/CD25/CD127/CD95/CD27. The CDR3 is made up of 18 amino acids. V was clipped by 1 base and J by 0 bases, with 17 bases between them. Germline-derived CDR1 and CDR2 are LGHNA and YNFKEQ.

The sequence came from a young man in good health. Specimen: naive CD4+ T cells from blood. The chain links TRBV4-2 to TRBJ2-3, with a possible D match to TRBD2 (6 bases). The DNA for the CDR3 is TGTGCCAGCAGCCAAGGTCGTGGGCTAGCGATAAGCACAGATACGCAGTATTTT. Translated: CASSQGRGLAISTDTQYF.